Below, 32 T cell receptor beta chains from the same sample are listed, as sequenced in a study of vaccination and CD4 T cells after COVID-19. Sample treatment: roughly 10-day PBMC culture with coronavirus spike peptide pools or control peptides (ViraFEST assay). The antigens these receptors bind are not known. Cultured CD4+ T cells had their DNA profiled by the Oncomine TCR Beta short-read assay. TCRdb reprocessed the PCR reads via MiXCR and lists one record per CDR3 protein. The sample shows around 21,000 distinct CDR3 sequences, around 50% of them seen only once. The sequencing sample was made of CD4+ T cells from blood, cultured in vitro. The receptors here all came from a human donor who had recovered from COVID-19.

The gene calls are TRBV19 and TRBJ1-2, with a possible D match to TRBD1 (5 bases). The ends were cut back, 3 bases at V and 2 bases at J, with 10 bases in the middle. CDR1 is LNHDA and CDR2 is SQIVND in the germline V gene (reference sequence). CDR3 length: 14 amino acids. In DNA, the CDR3 is TGTGCCAGTAGTATCGGGACGGAAAACTATGGCTACACCTTC. The encoded protein is CASSIGTENYGYTF.

The chain recombines TRBV6-1 with TRBJ2-7; D is perhaps TRBD1 (5 bases). CDR3 length equals 12 residues. Trimming pared 4 bases from V and 2 bases from J, leaving 6 bases between. Germline CDR1 and CDR2: MNHNS and SASEGT. CDR3 region: CASSAGPYEQYF. Written as DNA, the CDR3 is TGTGCCAGCAGTGCAGGGCCCTACGAGCAGTACTTC.

This clonotype was detected only a few times. The V and J genes are TRBV24-1 and TRBJ1-2; 10 nucleotides match TRBD1. The trim removed 3 bases at V and 4 bases at J, leaving 4 bases unmatched. CDR3 length equals 15 residues. CDR1 KGHDR and CDR2 SFDVKD come from the germline V gene. This CDR3 reads CATSDPGQGFYGYTF. CDR3 DNA: TGTGCCACCAGTGATCCGGGACAGGGGTTCTATGGCTACACCTTC.

This clonotype was detected only once. This chain uses TRBV7-2 with TRBJ2-7; possibly TRBD1 for D (5 bases). The CDR3 is made up of 15 amino acids. CDR1 is SGHTA and CDR2 is FQGNSA in the germline V gene. Trimming removed 5 bases at V and 4 bases at J, with 18 bases between. CDR3 region: CASSPPLDKGYEQYF. DNA of the CDR3: TGTGCCAGCAGCCCGCCCTTGGACAAGGGGTACGAGCAGTACTTC. Drawing the rest from reference TRBV7-2 and TRBJ2-7, the complete variable domain is GAGVSQSPSNKVTEKGKDVELRCDPISGHTALYWYRQSLGQGLEFLIYFQGNSAPDKSGLPSDRFSAERTGGSVSTLTIQRTQQEDSAVYLCASSPPLDKGYEQYFGPGTRLTVT.

The chain joins TRBV20-1 to TRBJ1-5; 10 nucleotides align to TRBD1. V trimming: 2 bases; J trimming: 7 bases; junction bases outside the gene matches: 11. CDR3 length: 16 amino acids. Germline CDR1 is DFQATT and CDR2 is SNEGSKA (reference sequence). CDR3 bases: TGCAGTGCTAGATTCCCGGGACAGGGGATAGGCCAGCCCCAGCATTTT. Its translation is CSARFPGQGIGQPQHF.

This clonotype came up a few times. J is TRBJ1-2 and V is TRBV6-1, with 9 bases lining up with TRBD1. Trimming at V came to 5 bases and at J to 5 bases, leaving 15 bases not matched to a gene. The germline V gene encodes CDR1 MNHNS and CDR2 SASEGT. This CDR3 spans 17 amino acids. This CDR3 is CASSPTRVTGGGYGYTF. The CDR3 coding sequence is TGTGCCAGCAGTCCGACCCGGGTGACAGGGGGAGGGTATGGCTACACCTTC.

V gene TRBV10-3 combines with J gene TRBJ2-7; the match to TRBD1 covers 11 bases. The CDR3 covers 14 residues. The trim removed 11 bases at V and 4 bases at J, leaving 10 bases unmatched. CDR1 ENHRY and CDR2 SYGVKD come from the germline V gene. CDR3 DNA sequence: TGTGCCGTCTCTGGTGGGACAGGGGGTTACGAGCAGTACTTC. Amino acids: CAVSGGTGGYEQYF.

This clonotype was picked up a small number of times. V gene TRBV27 combines with J gene TRBJ1-6; 9 bases fit TRBD1. Trimming removed 8 bases from V and 0 bases from J; junction bases left unmatched: 5. Germline-derived CDR1 and CDR2 are MNHEY and SMNVEV (reference sequence). The CDR3 extends over 16 amino acids. The CDR3 bases are TGTGCCAGCCGGGACAGGGCTAGCTCCTATAATTCACCCCTCCACTTT. Residues: CASRDRASSYNSPLHF.

This clonotype showed up just once. The rearrangement joins TRBV20-1 to TRBJ2-2; 9 bases agree with TRBD2. The CDR3 extends over 15 amino acids. The germline CDR1 and CDR2 sequences are DFQATT and SNEGSKA (reference sequence). The trim removed 7 bases at V and 0 bases at J, leaving 6 bases unmatched. CDR3 in amino acids: CSVLRTSANTGELFF. CDR3 in DNA: TGCAGTGTTCTAAGGACTAGCGCGAACACCGGGGAGCTGTTTTTT.

The CDR3 DNA reads as TGTGCCAGTAGTAAACCAGGACAGTCCGGGGAGCTGTTTTTT. Translation gives CASSKPGQSGELFF. The chain employs TRBV19 and TRBJ2-2; a possible D gene is TRBD1 (6 bases). V was cut by 4 bases and J by 6 bases, with 12 bases left in between. The CDR3 covers 14 residues. Germline values: CDR1 LNHDA, CDR2 SQIVND (reference sequence).

V and J are TRBV7-6 and TRBJ2-1, with TRBD2 matching over 11 bases. There are 15 residues in the CDR3. The J segment lost 8 bases and the V segment lost 3 bases, leaving 6 bases of the junction unmatched. Looked up from germline, CDR1 is SGHVS and CDR2 is FNYEAQ. Here the CDR3 DNA reads TGTGCCAGCAGCTTGGTTACTAGCGGGAGCTATGAGCAGTTCTTC. Translated: CASSLVTSGSYEQFF.

The chain couples TRBV11-3 to TRBJ2-3; TRBD2 matches at 11 bases. CDR1 SGHNT and CDR2 YENEEA come from the germline V gene. V gave up 0 bases and J gave up 7 bases; unmatched junction bases: 9. The length of the CDR3 is 17 residues. CDR3 nucleotide sequence: TGTGCCAGCAGCTTAGATCTTGGGGCTAGCGGGGGGTATACGCAGTATTTT. Translating gives CASSLDLGASGGYTQYF. Full variable domain (rest looked up from reference TRBV11-3 and TRBJ2-3): EAGVVQSPRYKIIEKKQPVAFWCNPISGHNTLYWYLQNLGQGPELLIRYENEEAVDDSQLPKDRFSAERLKGVDSTLKIQPAELGDSAVYLCASSLDLGASGGYTQYFGPGTRLTVL.

The rearrangement joins TRBV4-1 to TRBJ1-6; TRBD1 matches 11 bases. Germline V gene lookup returns CDR1 MGHRA and CDR2 YSYEKL. The CDR3 has 22 residues. V was clipped by 2 bases and J by 4 bases; unmatched bases: 19. In DNA form, the CDR3 reads TGCGCCAGCAGCCAACTGGGGCTCCGGACAACCCGGGACAGGGGGTATAATTCACCCCTCCACTTT. The encoded protein is CASSQLGLRTTRDRGYNSPLHF.

This clonotype has more than one count but fewer than ten. As DNA, the CDR3 is TGTGCCAGCAGCTTAGCTCAGAACACCGGGGAGCTGTTTTTT. This codes for CASSLAQNTGELFF. The chain is built from TRBV7-9 and TRBJ2-2, with D uncertain. Trimming took 0 bases from V and 1 from J, leaving 3 bases between them. The CDR3 has 14 residues. From germline, CDR1 is SEHNR and CDR2 FQNEAQ (reference sequence). Complete variable domain (other parts from reference TRBV7-9 and TRBJ2-2): DTGVSQNPRHKITKRGQNVTFRCDPISEHNRLYWYRQTLGQGPEFLTYFQNEAQLEKSRLLSDRFSAERPKGSFSTLEIQRTEQGDSAMYLCASSLAQNTGELFFGEGSRLTVL.

The rearrangement joins TRBV20-1 to TRBJ2-2; 11 bases line up with TRBD2. The V gene's germline CDR1 is DFQATT and CDR2 SNEGSKA (reference sequence). The CDR3 is 17 amino acids. The V and J ends lost 0 bases and 0 bases, in that order; junction bases with no gene match: 3. In DNA form, the CDR3 reads TGCAGTGCTAGAGATCGACTAGCGGGGCCGAACACCGGGGAGCTGTTTTTT. Protein product: CSARDRLAGPNTGELFF.

The chain combines TRBV28 with TRBJ1-1; 9 positions match TRBD1. With 5 bases clipped from V and 3 bases from J, the junction kept 10 bases outside the gene matches. Germline CDR1 and CDR2: MDHEN and SYDVKM. This CDR3 comprises 16 residues. The CDR3 DNA follows: TGTGCCAGCAGTCCCCCCGGGACAGGGAGCTACACTGAAGCTTTCTTT. Translated: CASSPPGTGSYTEAFF.

This clonotype has just a few counts. This chain links TRBV6-1 with TRBJ1-2, with D possibly being TRBD1 (5 bases). Germline values: CDR1 MNHNS, CDR2 SASEGT. This CDR3 is built from 15 residues. Trimming removed 6 bases at V and 8 bases at J, with 22 bases between. CDR3 residues: CASRRLSGTSGGYTF. CDR3 in DNA: TGTGCCAGCAGACGACTCTCCGGGACTTCGGGAGGCTACACCTTC.

This clonotype was seen a handful of times. The V and J genes are TRBV7-8 and TRBJ2-3; 7 bases map to TRBD2. V gave up 7 bases and J gave up 1 base; unmatched junction bases: 14. Germline CDR1 SGHVS, CDR2 FQNEAQ. This CDR3 region has 17 residues. The CDR3 DNA reads TGTGCCAGCACCGCTCTCGGCGGGGGTATTGGCACAGATACGCAGTATTTT. Amino acids: CASTALGGGIGTDTQYF.

J is TRBJ1-2 and V is TRBV25-1, with D tentatively TRBD1 (6 bases). Per the germline V gene, CDR1 is MGHDK and CDR2 is SYGVNS. CDR3 length: 16 residues. V was pared by 1 base and J by 4 bases, with 16 bases between. CDR3 sequence: CASSELGDTGSYGYTF. The CDR3 DNA follows: TGTGCCAGCAGTGAATTAGGGGATACAGGGAGCTATGGCTACACCTTC.

The chain has TRBV20-1 and TRBJ2-7; unclear D gene. The CDR3 covers 10 residues. V was pared by 5 bases and J by 5 bases, with 7 bases between. Germline V lookup: CDR1 DFQATT, CDR2 SNEGSKA (reference sequence). CDR3 in DNA: TGCAGTGCTTGGGGAAACGAGCAGTACTTC. This encodes CSAWGNEQYF.

The table lists this clonotype with a few counts. The chain combines TRBV30 with TRBJ1-6; unclear D gene. The germline V gene encodes CDR1 GTSNPN and CDR2 SVGIG (reference sequence). V lost 5 bases to trimming and J lost 4 bases, with 15 bases between them. CDR3 length: 15 amino acids. CDR3 nucleotide sequence: TGTGCCTGGGGGGATCCCTCTCCTTATAATTCACCCCTCCACTTT. It translates to CAWGDPSPYNSPLHF.

The CDR3 region has the DNA TGTGCCAGCAGTTTATCTCATGTTCCAGCTAACTATGGCTACACCTTC. Amino acid sequence: CASSLSHVPANYGYTF. This chain joins TRBV28 and TRBJ1-2; no definite D call. CDR3 length: 16 amino acids. Trimming removed 1 base at V and 0 bases at J, with 12 bases between. Germline CDR1 MDHEN, CDR2 SYDVKM.

This clonotype was seen a few times. This chain joins TRBV10-1 and TRBJ2-7, with 11 bases lining up with TRBD1. Germline V gives CDR1 WNHNN, CDR2 SYGVQD (reference sequence). This CDR3 contains 15 residues. V was pared by 3 bases and J by 2 bases, with 3 bases of the junction left unmatched. CDR3 sequence: CASSDSGQGAYEQYF. The CDR3 DNA follows: TGCGCCAGCAGTGATTCGGGACAGGGGGCCTACGAGCAGTACTTC.

The V call is TRBV7-3, the J call TRBJ2-1; 7 bases fit TRBD2. CDR1 and CDR2 from the germline V gene are SGHTA and FQGTGA. This CDR3 region has 15 residues. Losses at the gene ends were 5 bases for V and 1 base for J; bases not matched to a gene: 5. The DNA for the CDR3 is TGTGCCAGCAGCAGTACGGGACTATCCTACAATGAGCAGTTCTTC. It encodes CASSSTGLSYNEQFF.

The rearrangement links TRBV2 to TRBJ2-5; TRBD1 aligns across 7 bases. CDR1 is SNHLY, CDR2 FYNNEI, per germline. The ends lost 6 bases at V and 2 bases at J; junction bases unmatched: 3. The CDR3 has 13 amino acids. The CDR3 DNA is TGTGCCAGCAGCGAGGGACAGCAAGAGACCCAGTACTTC. Its protein product is CASSEGQQETQYF.

The chain uses TRBV20-1 and TRBJ2-7; no firm D call. The V end lost 2 bases, the J end lost 6 bases, and 17 bases lay between the germline ends. This CDR3 spans 14 amino acids. Germline V gene lookup returns CDR1 DFQATT and CDR2 SNEGSKA (reference sequence). DNA for the CDR3: TGCAGTGCTAGACCCCCAGGATGGATGGGCGAGCAGTACTTC. Protein sequence: CSARPPGWMGEQYF.

This chain joins TRBV19 and TRBJ1-5; 7 bases are shared with TRBD1. Germline CDR1 and CDR2: LNHDA and SQIVND (reference sequence). V dropped 7 bases and J dropped 0; count of bases not matched to a gene: 9. The CDR3 is made up of 16 amino acids. CDR3 residues: CASKFGTEFSNQPQHF. The CDR3 region has the DNA TGTGCCAGTAAGTTTGGGACAGAATTTAGCAATCAGCCCCAGCATTTT.

The chain uses TRBV28 and TRBJ1-4, with TRBD1 matching over 9 bases. J gave up 8 bases and V 5 bases, and 9 bases lay outside the gene matches. This CDR3 contains 15 residues. CDR1 and CDR2 (germline): MDHEN, SYDVKM. This CDR3 reads CASSLNRGRGEKLFF. CDR3 coding DNA: TGTGCCAGCAGTCTAAACAGGGGGCGGGGAGAAAAACTGTTTTTT. The full variable domain, in which reference TRBV28 and TRBJ1-4 provide the parts outside the CDR3, is DVKVTQSSRYLVKRTGEKVFLECVQDMDHENMFWYRQDPGLGLRLIYFSYDVKMKEKGDIPEGYSVSREKKERFSLILESASTNQTSMYLCASSLNRGRGEKLFFGSGTQLSVL.

V is TRBV20-1 and J is TRBJ2-7; 13 bases are shared with TRBD2. CDR3 length: 16 residues. Germline V CDR1 and CDR2: DFQATT, SNEGSKA (reference sequence). The J segment lost 2 bases and the V segment lost 2 bases, leaving 6 bases of the junction unmatched. CDR3 in DNA: TGCAGTGCTAGACGCTCCGGGACTAGCGGGGCCTACGAGCAGTACTTC. Encoded protein: CSARRSGTSGAYEQYF.

The chain recombines TRBV6-2 or TRBV6-3 with TRBJ2-7; 12 nucleotides agree with TRBD2. The CDR3 runs to 17 residues. V lost 6 bases, J lost 1 base, and 10 bases stayed unmatched. The germline CDR1 and CDR2 sequences are MNHEY and SVGEGT. The CDR3 loop reads CASSPLTSGGYSYEQYF. In DNA, the CDR3 is TGTGCCAGCAGCCCTCTGACTAGCGGGGGATATTCCTACGAGCAGTACTTC.

This rearrangement joins TRBV2 to TRBJ2-7; TRBD1 aligns across 9 bases. Germline V lookup: CDR1 SNHLY, CDR2 FYNNEI. This CDR3 is built from 17 residues. After removal of 7 bases from V and 2 bases from J, the junction contained 15 bases not matched to a gene. As DNA, the CDR3 is TGTGCCAGCATGGGGGGATATAGGGGGACAGGGCCCTACGAGCAGTACTTC. Its translation: CASMGGYRGTGPYEQYF.

A remark on this clonotype: The limits of the CDR3 on the DNA are not certain, so only TCRdb's listed CDR3 is given. V and J are TRBV28 and TRBJ2-5; the table's D gene call, TRBD1, was not cross checked with the DNA. 14 amino acids form the CDR3, both terminal residues included. Germline V gene data show CDR1 as MDHEN and CDR2 as SYDVKM. The CDR3 protein is CASSSSGHQETQYF.